This TCR beta chain was documented in a study of beta chain features in type 1 diabetes. General study points: Sampled from patients, naive, central memory and Treg TCRB repertoires appeared more similar than those sampled from healthy donors.

Trimming took 1 base from V and 3 from J; bases not matched to a gene: 5. Per the germline V gene, CDR1 is LNHDA and CDR2 is SQIVND (reference sequence). The CDR3 is made up of 16 amino acids. The whole isolated RNA underwent reverse transcription, so sequencing captured expressed TCRB transcripts. Here immunoSEQ multiplex PCR was the method, and the copy in TCRdb shows in-frame clones only, minus some. The sample carries some 150,000 clones, 9.5% to 10% recorded once. Of note for this clone: The antigen is not known.

The sequencing sample was made of central memory CD4+ T cells from blood. The sequence was collected from a woman between 40 and 55 years old in good health. The chain is built from TRBV19 and TRBJ1-5; 8 positions agree with TRBD1. CDR3 loop: CASSIGAGGPNQPQHF. The CDR3 DNA is TGTGCCAGTAGTATAGGAGCAGGGGGCCCCAATCAGCCCCAGCATTTT.